This T cell receptor beta chain was sequenced during a study of technical replicates of blood from several donors. Profiled with immunoSEQ multiplex PCR; TCRdb holds only in-frame clones, not every one. The sample records 65,000 to 95,000 clones, around 94% being singletons. This CDR3 has 14 amino acids. Looked up from germline, CDR1 is LGHNA and CDR2 is YNFKEQ. Trimming stripped 4 bases from V and 0 bases from J, with 9 bases between. This TCR was sampled from a human donor in good health. The chain employs TRBV4-2 and TRBJ2-5; no firm D call. The source material was T cells isolated from PBMCs. This chain's CDR3 is CASSLLPYQETQYF. DNA of the CDR3: TGTGCCAGCAGCCTTCTACCCTACCAAGAGACCCAGTACTTC.